This TCR beta chain comes out of a study of shared clonotypes between healthy human individuals. The data were produced by immunoSEQ multiplex PCR, yet TCRdb's version contains in-frame clones alone and is incomplete. Of some 500,000 clones in the sample, 95% to 97% were seen once. The V end was cut by 2 bases, the J end by 6 bases, with 11 bases between. The CDR3 spans 14 residues. CDR1 SGHRS and CDR2 YFSETQ come from the germline V gene. What was sequenced was naive CD4+ T cells sorted from blood. The subset is: CD45RA+ positively selected. This chain connects TRBV5-1 to TRBJ1-4; the D gene is possibly TRBD1 (6 bases). This receptor was obtained from a woman younger than 45 in good health. The CDR3 protein is CASSLGGRDEKLFF. CDR3 DNA: TGCGCCAGCAGCTTAGGGGGGCGAGATGAAAAACTGTTTTTT.